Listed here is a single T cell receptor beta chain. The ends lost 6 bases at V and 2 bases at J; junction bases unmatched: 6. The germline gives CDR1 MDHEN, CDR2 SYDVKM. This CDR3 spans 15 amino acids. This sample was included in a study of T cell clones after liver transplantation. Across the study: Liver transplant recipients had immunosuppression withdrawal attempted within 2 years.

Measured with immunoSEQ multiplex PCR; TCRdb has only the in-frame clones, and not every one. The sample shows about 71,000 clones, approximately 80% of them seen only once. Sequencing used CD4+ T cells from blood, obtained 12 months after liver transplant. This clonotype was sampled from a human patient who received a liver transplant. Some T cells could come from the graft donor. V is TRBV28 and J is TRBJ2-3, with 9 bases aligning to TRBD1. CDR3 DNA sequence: TGTGCCAGCAGGATGGACAGGGGCTTCACAGATACGCAGTATTTT. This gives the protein CASRMDRGFTDTQYF. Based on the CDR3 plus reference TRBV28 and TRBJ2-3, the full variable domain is DVKVTQSSRYLVKRTGEKVFLECVQDMDHENMFWYRQDPGLGLRLIYFSYDVKMKEKGDIPEGYSVSREKKERFSLILESASTNQTSMYLCASRMDRGFTDTQYFGPGTRLTVL.